The clone carrying this T cell receptor beta chain was seen more than once but under ten times. This sample was taken from a study of blood T cell repertoires in COVID-19. At the level of the study: From the United States, Italy and Spain came samples of acute and convalescent COVID-19. Nucleic acid was either cDNA or gDNA, and it came from T cells, B-cell-depleted T cells, or PBMCs.

Per the germline V gene, CDR1 is SGHDT and CDR2 is YYEEEE. This CDR3 contains 16 residues. The germline V and J ends were trimmed by 2 bases and 4 bases, with 18 bases remaining between them. Methods used by the authors: Nucleated cell number was recorded as an estimate derived from reference gene primer amplification. Only in-frame clones appear in the TCRdb table, and some are missing; sequencing was by immunoSEQ multiplex PCR. Clone size and V and J calls were adopted from that table, with D and trimming inferred from the DNA. The sample carries over 250,000 clones, 70% to 90% recorded once. This rearrangement joins TRBV5-6 to TRBJ1-1; the D gene is possibly TRBD1 (6 bases). The clonotype originates from a woman between 70 and 85 years old with acute or convalescent COVID-19. The sample taken for sequencing was peripheral blood. This CDR3 is CASSLFLGAVGTEAFF. For the CDR3, the DNA is TGTGCCAGCAGCTTATTTTTGGGGGCGGTGGGCACTGAAGCTTTCTTT.